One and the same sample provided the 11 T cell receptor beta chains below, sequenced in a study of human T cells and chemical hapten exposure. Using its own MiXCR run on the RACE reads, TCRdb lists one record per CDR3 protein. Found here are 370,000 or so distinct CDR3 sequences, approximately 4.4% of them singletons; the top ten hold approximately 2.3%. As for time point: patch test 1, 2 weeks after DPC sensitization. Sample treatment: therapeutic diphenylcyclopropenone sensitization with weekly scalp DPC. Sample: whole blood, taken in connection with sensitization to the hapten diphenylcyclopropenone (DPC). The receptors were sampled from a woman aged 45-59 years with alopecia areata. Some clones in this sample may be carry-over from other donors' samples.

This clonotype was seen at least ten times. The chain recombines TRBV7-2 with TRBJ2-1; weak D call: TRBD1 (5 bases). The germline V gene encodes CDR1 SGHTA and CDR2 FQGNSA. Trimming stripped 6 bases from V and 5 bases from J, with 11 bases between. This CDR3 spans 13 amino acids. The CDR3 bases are TGTGCCAGCAGACCAGGACAACACAATGAGCAGTTCTTC. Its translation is CASRPGQHNEQFF.

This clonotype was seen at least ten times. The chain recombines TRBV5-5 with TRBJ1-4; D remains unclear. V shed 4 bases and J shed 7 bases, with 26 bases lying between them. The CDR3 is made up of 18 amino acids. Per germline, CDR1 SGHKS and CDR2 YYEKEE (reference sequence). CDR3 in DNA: TGTGCCAGCAGCCGTAATCATCCCCCTACCCGTCCCTCTGAAAAACTGTTTTTT. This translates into CASSRNHPPTRPSEKLFF.

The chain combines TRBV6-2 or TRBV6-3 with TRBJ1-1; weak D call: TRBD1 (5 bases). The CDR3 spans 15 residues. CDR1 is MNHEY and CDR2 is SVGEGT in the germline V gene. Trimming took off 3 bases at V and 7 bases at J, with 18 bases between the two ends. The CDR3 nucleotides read TGTGCCAGCAGTTATACACGGTGGACGGACATTGAAGCTTTCTTT. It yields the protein CASSYTRWTDIEAFF.

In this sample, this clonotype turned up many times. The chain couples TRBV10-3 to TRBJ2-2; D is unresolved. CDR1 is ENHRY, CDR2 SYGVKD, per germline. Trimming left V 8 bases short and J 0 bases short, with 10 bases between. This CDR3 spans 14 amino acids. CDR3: CAIAGDTNTGELFF. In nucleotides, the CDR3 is TGTGCCATCGCCGGTGATACGAACACCGGGGAGCTGTTTTTT.

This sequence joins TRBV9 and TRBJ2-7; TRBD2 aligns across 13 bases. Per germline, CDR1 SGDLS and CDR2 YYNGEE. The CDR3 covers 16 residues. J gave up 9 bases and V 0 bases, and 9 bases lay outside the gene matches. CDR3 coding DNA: TGTGCCAGCAGCGTAGAAGGACTAGCGGGAGTAAAAGGGCAGTACTTC. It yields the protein CASSVEGLAGVKGQYF.

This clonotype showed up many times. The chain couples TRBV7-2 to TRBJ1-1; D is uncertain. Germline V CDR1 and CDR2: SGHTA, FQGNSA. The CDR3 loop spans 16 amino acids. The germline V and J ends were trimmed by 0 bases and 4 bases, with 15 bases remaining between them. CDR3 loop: CASSLAGLGSATEAFF. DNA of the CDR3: TGTGCCAGCAGCTTAGCTGGTCTGGGGAGTGCCACTGAAGCTTTCTTT.

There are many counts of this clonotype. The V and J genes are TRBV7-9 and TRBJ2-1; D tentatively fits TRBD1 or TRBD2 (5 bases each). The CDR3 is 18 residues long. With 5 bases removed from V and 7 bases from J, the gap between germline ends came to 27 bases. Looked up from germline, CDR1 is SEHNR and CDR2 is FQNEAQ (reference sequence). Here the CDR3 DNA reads TGTGCCAGCAGCAAAAGCAGGGAGAAGGCGCAGGATACGAATGAGCAGTTCTTC. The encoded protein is CASSKSREKAQDTNEQFF. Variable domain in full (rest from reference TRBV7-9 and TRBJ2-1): DTGVSQNPRHKITKRGQNVTFRCDPISEHNRLYWYRQTLGQGPEFLTYFQNEAQLEKSRLLSDRFSAERPKGSFSTLEIQRTEQGDSAMYLCASSKSREKAQDTNEQFFGPGTRLTVL.

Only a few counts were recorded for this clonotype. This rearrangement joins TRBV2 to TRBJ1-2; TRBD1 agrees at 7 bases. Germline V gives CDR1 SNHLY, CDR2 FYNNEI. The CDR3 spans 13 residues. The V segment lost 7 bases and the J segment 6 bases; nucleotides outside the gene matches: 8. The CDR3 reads CASNRQTGNGYTF. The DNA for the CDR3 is TGTGCCAGCAATCGACAGACAGGGAATGGCTACACCTTC.

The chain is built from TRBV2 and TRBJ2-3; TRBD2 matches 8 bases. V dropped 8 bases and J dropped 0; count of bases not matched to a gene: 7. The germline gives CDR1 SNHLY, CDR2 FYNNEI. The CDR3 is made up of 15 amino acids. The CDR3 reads CASQPRTSSTDTQYF. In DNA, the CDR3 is TGTGCCAGCCAACCCCGGACTAGCAGCACAGATACGCAGTATTTT.

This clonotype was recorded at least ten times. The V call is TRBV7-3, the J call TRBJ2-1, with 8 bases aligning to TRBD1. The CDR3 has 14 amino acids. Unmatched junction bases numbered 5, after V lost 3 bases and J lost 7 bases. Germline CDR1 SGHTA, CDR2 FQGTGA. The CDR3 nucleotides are TGTGCCAGCAGCTTCACCACAGGGGGGAATGAGCAGTTCTTC. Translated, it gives CASSFTTGGNEQFF.

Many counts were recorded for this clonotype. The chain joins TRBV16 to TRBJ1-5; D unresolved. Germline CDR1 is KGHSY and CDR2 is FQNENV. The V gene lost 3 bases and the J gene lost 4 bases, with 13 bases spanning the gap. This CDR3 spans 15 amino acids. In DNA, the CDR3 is TGTGCCAGCAGCCACTTAAAGGTCCCGAATCAGCCCCAGCATTTT. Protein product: CASSHLKVPNQPQHF.